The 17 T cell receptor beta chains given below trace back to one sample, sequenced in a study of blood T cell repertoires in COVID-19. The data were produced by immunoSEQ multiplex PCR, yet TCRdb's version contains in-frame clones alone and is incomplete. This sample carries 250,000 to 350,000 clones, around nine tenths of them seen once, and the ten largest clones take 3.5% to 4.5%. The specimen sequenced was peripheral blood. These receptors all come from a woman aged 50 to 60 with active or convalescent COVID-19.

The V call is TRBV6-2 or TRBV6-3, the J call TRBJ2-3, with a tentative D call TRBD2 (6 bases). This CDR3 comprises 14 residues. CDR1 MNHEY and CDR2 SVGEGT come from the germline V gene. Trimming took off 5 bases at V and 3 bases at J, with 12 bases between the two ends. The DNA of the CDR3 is TGTGCCAGCAGTACTCCGGGACTGACAGATACGCAGTATTTT. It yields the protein CASSTPGLTDTQYF.

The CDR3 DNA follows: TGTGCCTGGAGTATCGCCCGGGCTAATGAAAAACTGTTTTTT. Translated: CAWSIARANEKLFF. This chain links TRBV30 with TRBJ1-4; D remains ambiguous. This CDR3 contains 14 residues. The germline gives CDR1 GTSNPN, CDR2 SVGIG (reference sequence). V lost 2 bases and J lost 3, with 10 bases in between. Complete variable domain (other parts from reference TRBV30 and TRBJ1-4): SQTIHQWPATLVQPVGSPLSLECTVEGTSNPNLYWYRQAAGRGLQLLFYSVGIGQISSEVPQNLSASRPQDRQFILSSKKLLLSDSGFYLCAWSIARANEKLFFGSGTQLSVL.

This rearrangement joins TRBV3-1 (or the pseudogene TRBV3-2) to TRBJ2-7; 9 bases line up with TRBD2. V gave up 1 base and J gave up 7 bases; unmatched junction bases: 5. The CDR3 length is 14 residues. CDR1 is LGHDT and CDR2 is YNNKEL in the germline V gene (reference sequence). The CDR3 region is CASSQVAGGLEQYF. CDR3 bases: TGTGCCAGCAGCCAAGTGGCGGGAGGGCTAGAGCAGTACTTC.

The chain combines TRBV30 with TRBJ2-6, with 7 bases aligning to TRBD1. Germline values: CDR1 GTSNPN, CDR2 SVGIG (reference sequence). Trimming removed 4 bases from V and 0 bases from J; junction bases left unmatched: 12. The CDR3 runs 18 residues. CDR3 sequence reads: CAWNINRGRASGANVLTF. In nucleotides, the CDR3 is TGTGCCTGGAATATAAACAGGGGTAGAGCCTCTGGGGCCAACGTCCTGACTTTC.

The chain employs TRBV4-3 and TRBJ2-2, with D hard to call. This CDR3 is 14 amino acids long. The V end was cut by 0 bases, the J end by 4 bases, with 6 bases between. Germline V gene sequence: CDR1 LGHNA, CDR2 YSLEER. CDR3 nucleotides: TGCGCCAGCAGCCAAGATAGAACCACCGGGGAGCTGTTTTTT. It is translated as CASSQDRTTGELFF.

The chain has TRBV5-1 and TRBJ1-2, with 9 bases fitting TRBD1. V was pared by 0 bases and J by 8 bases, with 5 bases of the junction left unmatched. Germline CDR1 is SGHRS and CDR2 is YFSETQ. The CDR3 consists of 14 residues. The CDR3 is CASSLGGQGIGYTF. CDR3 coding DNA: TGCGCCAGCAGCTTGGGGGGACAGGGTATCGGCTACACCTTC.

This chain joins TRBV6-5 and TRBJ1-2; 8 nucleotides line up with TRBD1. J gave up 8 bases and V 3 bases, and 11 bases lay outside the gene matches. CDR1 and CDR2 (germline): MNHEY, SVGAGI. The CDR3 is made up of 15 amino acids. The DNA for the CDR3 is TGTGCCAGCAGTTATTCCACAGGGGGGGCAAGCGGCTACACCTTC. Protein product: CASSYSTGGASGYTF.

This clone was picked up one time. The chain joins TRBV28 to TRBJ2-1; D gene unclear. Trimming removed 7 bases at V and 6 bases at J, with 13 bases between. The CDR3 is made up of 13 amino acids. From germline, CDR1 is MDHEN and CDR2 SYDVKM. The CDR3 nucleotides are TGTGCCAGCACACAGACCAACCGCAATGAGCAGTTCTTC. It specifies CASTQTNRNEQFF.

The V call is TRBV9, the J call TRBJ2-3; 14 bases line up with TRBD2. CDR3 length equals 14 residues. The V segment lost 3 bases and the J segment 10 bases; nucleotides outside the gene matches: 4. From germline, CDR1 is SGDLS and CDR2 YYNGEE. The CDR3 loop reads CASSATSGGESQYF. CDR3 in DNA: TGTGCCAGCAGCGCGACTAGCGGGGGGGAATCGCAGTATTTT.

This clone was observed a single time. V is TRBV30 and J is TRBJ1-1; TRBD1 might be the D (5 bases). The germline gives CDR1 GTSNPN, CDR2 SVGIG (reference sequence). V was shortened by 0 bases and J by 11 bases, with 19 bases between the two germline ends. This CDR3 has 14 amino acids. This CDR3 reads CAWSVSQASGMAFF. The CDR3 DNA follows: TGTGCCTGGAGTGTTTCACAGGCTAGTGGAATGGCTTTCTTT.

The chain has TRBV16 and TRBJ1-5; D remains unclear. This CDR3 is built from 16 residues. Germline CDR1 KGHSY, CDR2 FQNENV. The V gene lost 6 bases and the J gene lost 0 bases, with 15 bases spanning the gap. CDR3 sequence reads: CASSPDGLYSNQPQHF. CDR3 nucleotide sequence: TGTGCCAGCAGTCCAGACGGACTCTATAGCAATCAGCCCCAGCATTTT.

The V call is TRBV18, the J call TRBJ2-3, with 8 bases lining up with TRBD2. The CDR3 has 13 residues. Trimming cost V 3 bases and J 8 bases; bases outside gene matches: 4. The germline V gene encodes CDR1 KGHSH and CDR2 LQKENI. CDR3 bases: TGTGCCAGCTCACCGGACCGGGGGGGTACGCAGTATTTT. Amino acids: CASSPDRGGTQYF.

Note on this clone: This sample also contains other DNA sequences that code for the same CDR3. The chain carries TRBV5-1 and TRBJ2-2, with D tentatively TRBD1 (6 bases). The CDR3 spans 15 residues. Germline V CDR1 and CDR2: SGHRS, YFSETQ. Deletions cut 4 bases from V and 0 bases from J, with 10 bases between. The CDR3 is CASSPRTANTGELFF. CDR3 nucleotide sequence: TGCGCCAGCAGCCCCCGGACAGCGAACACCGGGGAGCTGTTTTTT.

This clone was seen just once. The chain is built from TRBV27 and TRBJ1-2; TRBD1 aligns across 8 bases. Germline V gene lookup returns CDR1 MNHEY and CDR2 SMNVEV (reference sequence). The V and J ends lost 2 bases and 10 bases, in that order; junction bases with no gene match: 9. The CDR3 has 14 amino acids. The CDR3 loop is CASSLGTGLNDYTF. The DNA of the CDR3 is TGTGCCAGCAGTTTAGGGACAGGCCTGAACGACTACACCTTC.

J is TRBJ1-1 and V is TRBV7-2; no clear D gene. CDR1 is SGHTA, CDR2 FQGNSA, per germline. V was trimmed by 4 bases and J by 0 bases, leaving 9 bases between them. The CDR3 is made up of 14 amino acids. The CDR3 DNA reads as TGTGCCAGCAGCTCCCTAAGCCTGAACACTGAAGCTTTCTTT. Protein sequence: CASSSLSLNTEAFF.

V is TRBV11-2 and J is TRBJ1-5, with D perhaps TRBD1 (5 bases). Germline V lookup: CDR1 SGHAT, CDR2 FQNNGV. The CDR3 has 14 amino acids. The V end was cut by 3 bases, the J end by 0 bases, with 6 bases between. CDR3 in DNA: TGTGCCAGCAGCTTGGACACTAGCAATCAGCCCCAGCATTTT. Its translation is CASSLDTSNQPQHF.

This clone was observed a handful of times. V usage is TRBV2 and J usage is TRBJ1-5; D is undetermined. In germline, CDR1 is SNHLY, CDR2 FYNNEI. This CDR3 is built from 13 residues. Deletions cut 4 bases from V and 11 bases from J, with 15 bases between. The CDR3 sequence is CASSVEGSEAQHF. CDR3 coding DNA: TGTGCCAGCAGTGTAGAGGGCTCCGAGGCCCAGCATTTT.